The clone carrying this T cell receptor (beta chain) has a count of ten or more. Its ends do not fully match the called genes, so a read error is possible. This sample stems from a study of tumor-infiltrating lymphocytes in oesophageal squamous cell carcinoma. The CDR3 runs 12 residues. CDR1 and CDR2 from the germline V gene are MDHEN and SYDVKM. TCRdb recomputed calls from the PCR reads with MiXCR, one row per CDR3 protein. The repertoire includes 20,000 to 25,000 distinct CDR3 sequences, around 35% of them detected once, and about 12% sits in the top ten. The sequenced sample consisted of esophageal tumor tissue. The TCR was taken from a male donor with esophageal squamous cell carcinoma. J is TRBJ2-7 and V is TRBV28, with 11 bases identical to TRBD2. The CDR3 region is CASSTQLGLADF. The CDR3 nucleotides are TGTGCCAGCAGTACCCAGCTGGGACTAGCGGATTTC.